The table lists the clone carrying this T cell receptor beta chain with a few counts. Its cognate antigen is unknown. TCRdb recomputed calls from the reads with MiXCR, one row per CDR3 protein. The sample shows tens of thousands of distinct CDR3 sequences, roughly half of them seen only once. This record comes from a study of T cell repertoires in cytomegalovirus infection. Overall study: Selected CMV epitopes included recently identified HLA-C-restricted ones as well as well-studied HLA-B-restricted ones. In public TCR beta signatures, there were indications of both CMV infection and matching HLA type. Overall study results and limits: Ex vivo responses were dominated by HLA-C-restricted CMV-specific TCR beta clonotypes.

Germline V CDR1 and CDR2: SGHVS, FNYEAQ. The length of the CDR3 is 15 residues. V lost 5 bases to trimming and J lost 3 bases, with 16 bases between them. The TCR comes from a human donor in good health (CMV status not recorded). Some clones in this sample may be carry-over from other donors' samples. This specimen consisted of CD8+ T cells from cultured PBMCs, obtained from culture after CMV antigen stimulation. The chain has TRBV7-6 and TRBJ2-5; D not resolved. Here the CDR3 reads CASSPGSGPKETQYF. CDR3 sequence (DNA): TGTGCCAGCAGCCCCGGGTCGGGCCCAAAAGAGACCCAGTACTTC.